This T cell receptor (beta chain) originates from a study of blood T cell repertoires in COVID-19. About the research overall: Sites in the United States, Italy and Spain provided acute and convalescent COVID-19 samples. The analysed material was cDNA or gDNA that came from T cells, B-cell-depleted T cells, or PBMCs.

Source study methods: Reference gene primer amplification yielded estimated nucleated cell counts. Some clones are missing from TCRdb's copy, which holds only in-frame ones; the method was immunoSEQ multiplex PCR. Clonal size and the V and J genes are those of that table, whereas D and trimming came from the DNA. The sample records 90,000 to 130,000 clones, about four fifths being singletons. The length of the CDR3 is 15 residues. Trimming cost V 1 base and J 1 base; bases outside gene matches: 4. Germline assignment: CDR1 LGHDT and CDR2 YNNKEL (reference sequence). A few counts support this clone. The V and J genes are TRBV3-1 (or the pseudogene TRBV3-2) and TRBJ2-7, with 7 bases fitting TRBD1. The specimen sequenced was peripheral blood. This TCR was sampled from a woman between 70 and 85 years old with acute or convalescent COVID-19. CDR3 sequence reads: CASSQGPQGSYEQYF. DNA of the CDR3: TGTGCCAGCAGCCAAGGGCCACAGGGGTCCTACGAGCAGTACTTC.